These 29 T cell receptor beta chains were all obtained from the same sample, sequenced in a study of OX40 agonist ivuxolimab in advanced cancers. Some clones are missing from TCRdb's copy, which holds only in-frame ones; the method was immunoSEQ multiplex PCR. In the table there are about 70,000 clones, approximately 80% of which are singletons. The sequencing here drew on CD4+ or CD8+ T cells sorted from blood, taken in a trial of the OX40 agonist ivuxolimab. The origin of the receptors is an adult with an advanced solid tumor such as melanoma, head and neck, liver or kidney cancer.

This clone was observed a few times. The chain joins TRBV6-6 to TRBJ2-2; TRBD1 might be the D (5 bases). V was shortened by 6 bases and J by 1 base, with 9 bases between the two germline ends. This CDR3 region has 14 residues. The germline gives CDR1 MNHNY, CDR2 SVGAGI (reference sequence). CDR3 residues: CASSTGQNTGELFF. Written as DNA, the CDR3 is TGTGCCAGCAGCACCGGACAGAACACCGGGGAGCTGTTTTTT.

Here the CDR3 DNA reads TGTGCCAGCAGCTCTGGGGGAGTAGGTCGCACCGGGGAGCTGTTTTTT. It is translated as CASSSGGVGRTGELFF. The chain has TRBV5-4 and TRBJ2-2; D may correspond to TRBD1 or TRBD2 (5 bases each). V was trimmed by 3 bases and J by 4 bases, leaving 16 bases between them. Per germline, CDR1 SGHNT and CDR2 YYREEE (reference sequence). CDR3 length: 16 residues.

This clone showed up just a few times. The chain carries TRBV25-1 and TRBJ1-1, with 11 bases lining up with TRBD1. Germline lookup yields CDR1 MGHDK and CDR2 SYGVNS. The CDR3 is 15 residues long. J gave up 3 bases and V 6 bases, and 6 bases lay outside the gene matches. The CDR3 sequence is CASRRDRGLDTEAFF. DNA of the CDR3: TGTGCCAGCAGGAGGGACAGGGGGTTGGACACTGAAGCTTTCTTT.

The genes are TRBV27 and TRBJ2-2, with D uncertain. The CDR3 runs to 16 residues. Between the trimmed V and J ends, which lost 7 bases and 8 bases, there was a span of 23 bases. CDR1 and CDR2 from the germline V gene are MNHEY and SMNVEV (reference sequence). The CDR3 protein is CASTPRGRSLWGELFF. CDR3 DNA: TGTGCCAGCACCCCCCGCGGCAGGTCGCTCTGGGGGGAGCTGTTTTTT.

J is TRBJ2-1 and V is TRBV6-1; no definite D call. The CDR3 is made up of 13 amino acids. The germline V and J ends were trimmed by 10 bases and 5 bases, with 15 bases remaining between them. Germline V gene data show CDR1 as MNHNS and CDR2 as SASEGT. This CDR3 reads CANSRTRDNEQFF. Here the CDR3 DNA reads TGTGCCAATAGCAGGACGAGAGACAATGAGCAGTTCTTC.

The V call is TRBV21-1, the J call TRBJ1-6; the table's D call TRBD1 went unverified against the DNA. TRBV21-1 is given as a pseudogene. The CDR3 is 13 residues long. The CDR3 sequence is CASSKKGNSPLHF. CDR3 nucleotides: TGTGCCAGCAGCAAAAAGGGGAATTCACCCCTCCACTTT.

The rearrangement joins TRBV27 to TRBJ2-2, with 7 bases aligning to TRBD1. CDR1 and CDR2 (germline): MNHEY, SMNVEV (reference sequence). Trimming at V came to 9 bases and at J to 5 bases, leaving 33 bases not matched to a gene. The CDR3 sequence is 22 residues long. CDR3: CARSPSSHSLSHLKTGTGELFF. The CDR3 region has the DNA TGTGCCAGGAGCCCCTCCTCGCACAGTTTAAGTCATCTTAAGACAGGGACCGGGGAGCTGTTTTTT.

The rearrangement joins TRBV27 to TRBJ1-5; D remains unclear. The V gene lost 5 bases and the J gene lost 7 bases, with 12 bases spanning the gap. CDR1 and CDR2 from the germline V gene are MNHEY and SMNVEV (reference sequence). The CDR3 totals 13 residues. The DNA of the CDR3 is TGTGCCAGCAGTCCTAATGGACCCCAGCCCCAGCATTTT. It specifies CASSPNGPQPQHF.

This clone was found once. The identical CDR3 is also encoded by other nucleotide sequences in the sample. The V call is TRBV11-3, the J call TRBJ2-5, with 7 positions matching TRBD2. V trimming: 2 bases; J trimming: 2 bases; junction bases outside the gene matches: 5. Germline V gene lookup returns CDR1 SGHNT and CDR2 YENEEA. CDR3 length equals 15 residues. DNA for the CDR3: TGTGCCAGCAGCTTATCTGCGGGGGATCAAGAGACCCAGTACTTC. Its protein is CASSLSAGDQETQYF.

This clone was found once. The V and J genes are TRBV11-2 and TRBJ1-5; 8 bases map to TRBD1. Per the germline V gene, CDR1 is SGHAT and CDR2 is FQNNGV. The CDR3 spans 19 residues. Trimming at V came to 2 bases and at J to 0 bases, leaving 12 bases not matched to a gene. This CDR3 reads CASSLTGTGPPDSNQPQHF. CDR3 coding DNA: TGTGCCAGCAGCTTAACCGGGACAGGACCCCCCGATAGCAATCAGCCCCAGCATTTT.

At least ten counts were recorded for this clone. The chain carries TRBV19 and TRBJ1-2; D possibly corresponds to TRBD1 (6 bases). V was cut by 7 bases and J by 8 bases, with 14 bases left in between. Germline V CDR1 and CDR2: LNHDA, SQIVND (reference sequence). The CDR3 has 12 residues. The CDR3 reads CASNAGVGGYTF. For the CDR3, the DNA is TGTGCCAGTAACGCAGGGGTTGGCGGCTACACCTTC.

The V and J genes are TRBV19 and TRBJ2-3; 8 bases are a match to TRBD2. CDR1 is LNHDA and CDR2 is SQIVND in the germline V gene (reference sequence). CDR3 length: 14 amino acids. The junction had 8 bases not matched to a gene; V was cut back by 6 bases and J by 6 bases. CDR3 protein: CASSPGGARDTQYF. In nucleotides, the CDR3 is TGTGCCAGTAGCCCCGGGGGGGCCAGGGATACGCAGTATTTT. The complete variable domain, with remaining parts taken from reference TRBV19 and TRBJ2-3, reads DGGITQSPKYLFRKEGQNVTLSCEQNLNHDAMYWYRQDPGQGLRLIYYSQIVNDFQKGDIAEGYSVSREKKESFPLTVTSAQKNPTAFYLCASSPGGARDTQYFGPGTRLTVL.

In nucleotides, the CDR3 is TGCGCCAGCAGCACCGGATGGGTGTCAGGGGACCACACAGATACGCAGTATTTT. Protein sequence: CASSTGWVSGDHTDTQYF. The J gene is TRBJ2-3, the V gene TRBV5-1; possible D gene TRBD1, 6 bases. Germline CDR1 and CDR2: SGHRS and YFSETQ. This CDR3 comprises 18 residues. The germline V and J ends were trimmed by 4 bases and 2 bases, with 23 bases remaining between them.

This chain connects TRBV6-6 to TRBJ2-3; D is tentatively TRBD1 or TRBD2 (5 bases each). Germline lookup yields CDR1 MNHNY and CDR2 SVGAGI (reference sequence). Between the trimmed V and J ends, which lost 10 bases and 3 bases, there was a span of 17 bases. The CDR3 is made up of 14 amino acids. The CDR3: CATKGRVTTDTQYF. CDR3 bases: TGTGCCACCAAGGGACGGGTTACGACAGATACGCAGTATTTT.

The chain combines TRBV18 with TRBJ2-3; 10 bases match TRBD2. This CDR3 has 15 amino acids. CDR1 and CDR2 from the germline V gene are KGHSH and LQKENI. V was clipped by 6 bases and J by 3 bases; unmatched bases: 6. The CDR3 spells CASSLLAGETDTQYF. In DNA, the CDR3 is TGTGCCAGCTCGCTTCTAGCGGGGGAAACAGATACGCAGTATTTT.

The chain combines TRBV5-6 with TRBJ2-4; 10 positions agree with TRBD2. CDR1 SGHDT and CDR2 YYEEEE come from the germline V gene. The junction had 5 bases not matched to a gene; V was cut back by 4 bases and J by 7 bases. This CDR3 is built from 14 residues. CDR3 DNA: TGTGCCAGCAGCGTCAGCGGGGGGGGGAACATTCAGTACTTC. Amino acids: CASSVSGGGNIQYF.

This clone was recorded only once. The chain combines TRBV21-1 with TRBJ2-3; the table calls TRBD2, which could not be checked here. TRBV21-1 is annotated as a pseudogene. The CDR3 is 11 amino acids. The CDR3 nucleotides read TGTGCCAGCAGTCGGAGGGGTACGCAGTATTTT. Its protein product is CASSRRGTQYF.

This clone has just one count. This sequence joins TRBV7-9 and TRBJ2-5, with TRBD1 matching over 8 bases. The CDR3 spans 15 residues. After removal of 4 bases from V and 5 bases from J, the junction contained 9 bases not matched to a gene. The germline V gene has CDR1 SEHNR and CDR2 FQNEAQ (reference sequence). The CDR3 is CASSSHSGGAETQYF. The CDR3, as DNA: TGTGCCAGCAGCTCGCACTCAGGGGGCGCGGAGACCCAGTACTTC.

This clone was counted a few times. This chain joins TRBV21-1 and TRBJ1-6. TRBV21-1 is an annotated pseudogene. The CDR3 has 16 amino acids. In nucleotides, the CDR3 is TGTGCCAGCAGCAAAGTTTCGGGCTCCTATAATTCACCCCTCCACTTT. This sequence encodes CASSKVSGSYNSPLHF.

The V call is TRBV18, the J call TRBJ2-5; D is perhaps TRBD2 (6 bases). Trimming stripped 2 bases from V and 2 bases from J, with 15 bases between. The CDR3 extends over 16 amino acids. Germline CDR1 and CDR2: KGHSH and LQKENI. The CDR3 DNA follows: TGTGCCAGCTCACCAGGTATAGGAGGGTCGCAAGAGACCCAGTACTTC. Translation: CASSPGIGGSQETQYF.

The table lists this clone with a few counts. The rearrangement joins TRBV7-9 to TRBJ1-6, with a weak D call TRBD1 (6 bases). This CDR3 spans 13 amino acids. Trimming took off 4 bases at V and 11 bases at J, with 12 bases between the two ends. The germline gives CDR1 SEHNR, CDR2 FQNEAQ (reference sequence). Written as DNA, the CDR3 is TGTGCCAGCAGCTCGGGTGACAGGACACCCCTCCACTTT. The encoded protein is CASSSGDRTPLHF. The variable domain in full, with the rest retrieved from reference TRBV7-9 and TRBJ1-6, is DTGVSQNPRHKITKRGQNVTFRCDPISEHNRLYWYRQTLGQGPEFLTYFQNEAQLEKSRLLSDRFSAERPKGSFSTLEIQRTEQGDSAMYLCASSSGDRTPLHFGNGTRLTVT.

The chain is built from TRBV4-2 and TRBJ1-4, with 9 bases aligning to TRBD1. This CDR3 contains 15 residues. From germline, CDR1 is LGHNA and CDR2 YNFKEQ. Trimming at V came to 0 bases and at J to 5 bases, leaving 1 base not matched to a gene. Here the CDR3 DNA reads TGTGCCAGCAGCCAAGAACAGGGGGCGAATGAAAAACTGTTTTTT. Translated: CASSQEQGANEKLFF.

The chain uses TRBV29-1 and TRBJ2-3; a possible D gene is TRBD1 (6 bases). The CDR3 has 16 residues. Germline CDR1 reads SQVTM; CDR2 reads ANQGSEA. Deletions cut 4 bases from V and 6 bases from J, with 23 bases between. The CDR3 protein is CSVVSGVTSRGDTQYF. The CDR3 DNA reads TGCAGCGTTGTTTCAGGGGTCACCTCTAGGGGGGATACGCAGTATTTT.

This clone was picked up many times. The chain employs TRBV6-5 and TRBJ1-2, with D maybe TRBD1 (5 bases). Germline CDR1 and CDR2: MNHEY and SVGAGI. The CDR3 covers 15 residues. V was pared by 10 bases and J by 4 bases, with 22 bases between. CDR3 sequence (DNA): TGTGCCACCTTGAGCGGTGGGGGTGGGAGCTATGGCTACACCTTC. It is translated as CATLSGGGGSYGYTF.

The chain is built from TRBV5-1 and TRBJ2-3; D tentatively reads TRBD1 or TRBD2 (6 bases each). The CDR3 has 13 amino acids. Trimming cost V 6 bases and J 1 base, with 9 bases left between them. Germline V gene data show CDR1 as SGHRS and CDR2 as YFSETQ. CDR3 bases: TGCGCCAGCACGGGGGCCGGCACAGATACGCAGTATTTT. Encoded protein: CASTGAGTDTQYF.

The chain links TRBV28 to TRBJ2-7; a possible D gene is TRBD2 (7 bases). Trimming cost V 3 bases and J 3 bases, with 15 bases left between them. The CDR3 runs to 15 residues. Looked up from germline, CDR1 is MDHEN and CDR2 is SYDVKM. Written as DNA, the CDR3 is TGTGCCAGCAGTTTGCCCGGGGGGCCCAACTACGAGCAGTACTTC. This translates into CASSLPGGPNYEQYF.

This clone was observed a single time. Here the CDR3 reads CASSQTGAGGYTF. For the CDR3, the DNA is TGTGCCAGCAGCCAGACAGGGGCGGGTGGCTACACCTTC. The chain combines TRBV7-9 with TRBJ1-2; TRBD1 agrees at 8 bases. Germline V gene data show CDR1 as SEHNR and CDR2 as FQNEAQ (reference sequence). This CDR3 contains 13 residues. The J segment lost 7 bases and the V segment lost 5 bases, leaving 6 bases of the junction unmatched.

In its sample, this clone was seen a few times. V usage is TRBV6-1 and J usage is TRBJ1-5; D not certain. The CDR3 length is 15 residues. CDR1 and CDR2 (germline): MNHNS, SASEGT. The V and J ends lost 7 bases and 0 bases respectively, with 13 bases between them. CDR3 sequence: CASIRTAYSNQPQHF. DNA for the CDR3: TGTGCCAGCATAAGGACGGCTTATAGCAATCAGCCCCAGCATTTT.

The chain combines TRBV6-1 with TRBJ1-3; D not resolved. The CDR3 has 12 residues. CDR1 and CDR2 (germline): MNHNS, SASEGT. V was cut by 4 bases and J by 8 bases, with 9 bases left in between. CDR3 nucleotides: TGTGCCAGCAGTGGGACGGCGTACACCATATATTTT. This sequence encodes CASSGTAYTIYF.